A single sample gave rise to the 32 T cell receptor beta chains below, sequenced in a study of quantifying T cell responses using KT2 cells. Study summary: cDNA was made from DNase-treated RNA using alpha and beta constant primers.

The cDNA 3' end received a ligated oligonucleotide with a UMI. The first PCR ran three to four cycles with an equimolar RC1.1 and RC1.2 beta primer mix. TCRdb passed the UMI-ligation and nested PCR reads through MiXCR, listing each CDR3 protein once. The sample has some 43,000 distinct CDR3 sequences; 15% to 20% are singletons. Sequencing was performed on PBMCs spiked with cells of the T cell clone KT2. All receptors come from a human donor.

The J gene is TRBJ1-5, the V gene TRBV7-9; TRBD1 agrees at 9 bases. The germline V gene encodes CDR1 SEHNR and CDR2 FQNEAQ (reference sequence). Trimming took 6 bases from V and 2 from J; bases not matched to a gene: 17. This CDR3 comprises 19 residues. The CDR3 spells CASRLRRDRDMVGNQPQHF. CDR3 coding DNA: TGTGCCAGCAGATTGAGACGGGACAGGGACATGGTGGGCAATCAGCCCCAGCATTTT. Drawing the rest from reference TRBV7-9 and TRBJ1-5, the complete variable domain is DTGVSQNPRHKITKRGQNVTFRCDPISEHNRLYWYRQTLGQGPEFLTYFQNEAQLEKSRLLSDRFSAERPKGSFSTLEIQRTEQGDSAMYLCASRLRRDRDMVGNQPQHFGDGTRLSIL.

In nucleotides, the CDR3 is TGTGCCAGCAGCTCAACACTTACCTACGAGCAGTACTTC. It is translated as CASSSTLTYEQYF. J is TRBJ2-7 and V is TRBV13, with unresolved D. CDR1 and CDR2 from the germline V gene are PRHDT and FYEKMQ (reference sequence). The V gene lost 4 bases and the J gene lost 2 bases, with 9 bases spanning the gap. This CDR3 is built from 13 residues.

This clonotype was seen repeatedly, ten times or more. This sequence joins TRBV12-5 and TRBJ2-1; TRBD2 matches at 7 bases. In germline, CDR1 is LGHNT, CDR2 FRNRAP. J was trimmed by 3 bases and V by 1 base; bases with no gene match: 0. The CDR3 totals 14 residues. CDR3 nucleotide sequence: TGTGCTAGTGGTTTGGGGGGGGGCTACAATGAGCAGTTCTTC. As protein: CASGLGGGYNEQFF.

The rearrangement joins TRBV5-1 to TRBJ1-1; D possibly corresponds to TRBD1 (5 bases). Germline CDR1 is SGHRS and CDR2 is YFSETQ. Between the trimmed V and J ends, which lost 5 bases and 0 bases, there was a span of 11 bases. There are 14 residues in the CDR3. CDR3 loop: CASRSRQMNTEAFF. DNA for the CDR3: TGCGCCAGCAGATCCCGACAGATGAACACTGAAGCTTTCTTT.

This clonotype has ten or more counts. This chain uses TRBV5-6 with TRBJ2-2; D possibly uses TRBD1 or TRBD2 (5 bases each). From germline, CDR1 is SGHDT and CDR2 YYEEEE. Trimming stripped 0 bases from V and 3 bases from J, with 9 bases between. CDR3 size: 15 residues. As DNA, the CDR3 is TGTGCCAGCAGCTTGGTGCAGGGAGACACCGGGGAGCTGTTTTTT. Residues: CASSLVQGDTGELFF.

This clonotype was counted at least ten times. The limits of the CDR3 on the DNA are not certain, so only TCRdb's listed CDR3 is given. This chain links TRBV4-3 with TRBJ2-7; the tabulated D call, TRBD1, remains unverified against the DNA. Looked up from germline, CDR1 is LGHNA and CDR2 is YSLEER. The CDR3 sequence runs 23 residues, both termini included. The CDR3 here is CASSQEPLYLCASSQEPEYEQYF.

This chain uses TRBV12-3 or TRBV12-4 with TRBJ2-7; TRBD1 is a possible D gene (6 bases). This CDR3 spans 14 amino acids. The ends were cut back, 5 bases at V and 1 base at J, with 12 bases in the middle. The DNA for the CDR3 is TGTGCCAGCAGTCCTACGGACAGATCCTACGAGCAGTACTTC. Encoded protein: CASSPTDRSYEQYF.

The J gene is TRBJ1-2, the V gene TRBV18; the match to TRBD1 covers 9 bases. Germline V gene data show CDR1 as KGHSH and CDR2 as LQKENI. V lost 2 bases to trimming and J lost 2 bases; unmatched junction nucleotides: 12. CDR3 length equals 18 residues. The CDR3 nucleotides read TGTGCCAGCTCACCATTAGGACAGGGGTCTACTCTAAACTATGGCTACACCTTC. As protein: CASSPLGQGSTLNYGYTF.

J is TRBJ1-4 and V is TRBV7-9; D uncertain. This CDR3 is built from 12 residues. The germline V and J ends were trimmed by 5 bases and 5 bases, with 6 bases remaining between them. In germline, CDR1 is SEHNR, CDR2 FQNEAQ (reference sequence). The CDR3 is CASSLKNEKLFF. The CDR3 region has the DNA TGTGCCAGCAGCCTAAAGAATGAAAAACTGTTTTTT.

The rearrangement joins TRBV20-1 to TRBJ1-6; D unclear. CDR3 length: 14 amino acids. Trimming took 0 bases from V and 5 from J, leaving 8 bases between them. Germline CDR1 is DFQATT and CDR2 is SNEGSKA (reference sequence). The CDR3: CSARESRNNSPLHF. DNA for the CDR3: TGCAGTGCTAGAGAGTCCAGAAATAATTCACCCCTCCACTTT.

The chain links TRBV2 to TRBJ1-2; no clear D. Per the germline V gene, CDR1 is SNHLY and CDR2 is FYNNEI. V lost 0 bases, J lost 0 bases, and 8 bases lay in between. There are 15 residues in the CDR3. Written as DNA, the CDR3 is TGTGCCAGCAGTGAAGCCGTTCGAGCTAACTATGGCTACACCTTC. The encoded protein is CASSEAVRANYGYTF.

This clonotype was recorded a few times. This chain uses TRBV4-3 with TRBJ1-2; possibly TRBD1 for D (6 bases). This CDR3 contains 14 residues. CDR1 is LGHNA, CDR2 YSLEER, per germline. V gave up 0 bases and J gave up 2 bases, with 7 bases separating them. The CDR3 sequence is CASSQDDRNYGYTF. CDR3 bases: TGCGCCAGCAGCCAAGACGACAGGAACTATGGCTACACCTTC.

This clonotype was counted ten times or more. This rearrangement joins TRBV9 to TRBJ2-2; D is ambiguous. The V gene lost 3 bases and the J gene lost 6 bases, with 9 bases spanning the gap. CDR1 and CDR2 (germline): SGDLS, YYNGEE. The CDR3 contains 13 residues. In DNA form, the CDR3 reads TGTGCCAGCAGCGACGCCCGTGCCGGGGAGCTGTTTTTT. Residues: CASSDARAGELFF. Full variable domain (missing parts from reference TRBV9 and TRBJ2-2): DSGVTQTPKHLITATGQRVTLRCSPRSGDLSVYWYQQSLDQGLQFLIQYYNGEERAKGNILERFSAQQFPDLHSELNLSSLELGDSALYFCASSDARAGELFFGEGSRLTVL.

The chain links TRBV5-6 to TRBJ2-1, with D hard to call. The CDR3 contains 17 residues. V was shortened by 1 base and J by 0 bases, with 14 bases between the two germline ends. From germline, CDR1 is SGHDT and CDR2 YYEEEE. CDR3 nucleotides: TGTGCCAGCAGCTTGTTCGGGTCTCCGAGCTCCTACAATGAGCAGTTCTTC. This translates into CASSLFGSPSSYNEQFF.

The CDR3 loop reads CSARDGQSRGEQYF. CDR3 nucleotides: TGCAGTGCTAGAGACGGACAGAGCAGGGGGGAGCAGTACTTC. The V gene is TRBV20-1, the J gene TRBJ2-7; the match to TRBD1 covers 7 bases. Trimming at V came to 0 bases and at J to 7 bases, leaving 9 bases not matched to a gene. Germline lookup yields CDR1 DFQATT and CDR2 SNEGSKA (reference sequence). The CDR3 length is 14 residues.

This clonotype was counted only a few times. The genes are TRBV4-2 and TRBJ2-2; weak D call: TRBD2 (5 bases). This CDR3 comprises 17 residues. In germline, CDR1 is LGHNA, CDR2 YNFKEQ. V was pared by 2 bases and J by 3 bases, with 16 bases between. The CDR3 loop reads CASSQIKRELDTGELFF. The CDR3 DNA follows: TGTGCCAGCAGCCAAATCAAGAGGGAATTGGACACCGGGGAGCTGTTTTTT.

This clonotype was seen at least ten times. This sequence joins TRBV11-2 and TRBJ2-1; the D gene is possibly TRBD1 (6 bases). Trimming stripped 1 base from V and 9 bases from J, with 25 bases between. Germline V gives CDR1 SGHAT, CDR2 FQNNGV. The CDR3 has 18 amino acids. CDR3 DNA sequence: TGTGCCAGCAGCTTAGTGGGAAGATTACAGGCACCCAGGGGTGAGCAGTTCTTC. Amino acid sequence: CASSLVGRLQAPRGEQFF.

This chain connects TRBV20-1 to TRBJ1-2; 8 bases map to TRBD1. J gave up 5 bases and V 4 bases, and 6 bases lay outside the gene matches. The CDR3 length is 13 residues. Per germline, CDR1 DFQATT and CDR2 SNEGSKA (reference sequence). CDR3 residues: CSATSGTGYGYTF. The CDR3, as DNA: TGCAGTGCTACCTCCGGGACAGGATATGGCTACACCTTC.

This clonotype appeared a few times. This chain links TRBV20-1 with TRBJ2-3; TRBD2 might be the D (6 bases). The CDR3 extends over 14 amino acids. V was pared by 1 base and J by 5 bases, with 13 bases between. The germline CDR1 and CDR2 sequences are DFQATT and SNEGSKA (reference sequence). CDR3: CSARVGGTGDTQYF. CDR3 in DNA: TGCAGTGCTAGAGTAGGCGGGACGGGAGATACGCAGTATTTT.

This clonotype was detected many times. The chain joins TRBV12-3 or TRBV12-4 to TRBJ1-2, with TRBD1 identical over 8 bases. The ends lost 0 bases at V and 6 bases at J; junction bases unmatched: 9. The CDR3 is 16 amino acids. CDR3 DNA: TGTGCCAGCAGTTTAGCTCCCGGACAGGGAAGTAATGGCTACACCTTC. Its protein is CASSLAPGQGSNGYTF.

The chain carries TRBV4-1 and TRBJ1-5; no clear D gene. The V end lost 1 base, the J end lost 4 bases, and 8 bases lay between the germline ends. The CDR3 has 14 amino acids. The germline CDR1 and CDR2 sequences are MGHRA and YSYEKL. As DNA, the CDR3 is TGCGCCAGCAGCCAAGTCCCCCTTAATCAGCCCCAGCATTTT. Its translation: CASSQVPLNQPQHF.

V is TRBV7-9 and J is TRBJ1-6, with D possibly matching TRBD1 (5 bases). The CDR3 is 14 amino acids. The V gene's germline CDR1 is SEHNR and CDR2 FQNEAQ (reference sequence). Trimming took 4 bases from V and 9 from J, leaving 13 bases between them. DNA for the CDR3: TGTGCCAGCAGCTCCCGGGACGTCGTTTCACCCCTCCACTTT. Residues: CASSSRDVVSPLHF.

This clonotype appeared many times. The chain is built from TRBV6-2 or TRBV6-3 and TRBJ2-7; D is unclear. CDR1 MNHEY and CDR2 SVGEGT come from the germline V gene. This CDR3 has 12 amino acids. Between the trimmed V and J ends, which lost 7 bases and 5 bases, there was a span of 12 bases. The CDR3 bases are TGTGCCAGCAACCGACCGGACCACGAGCAGTACTTC. Protein sequence: CASNRPDHEQYF.

The chain uses TRBV7-2 and TRBJ2-7, with TRBD1 matching over 8 bases. Trimming cost V 5 bases and J 2 bases; bases outside gene matches: 8. CDR1 SGHTA and CDR2 FQGNSA come from the germline V gene. There are 15 residues in the CDR3. CDR3 residues: CASSRTTGDAYEQYF. CDR3 coding DNA: TGTGCCAGCAGCAGGACGACAGGGGATGCCTACGAGCAGTACTTC.

The chain has TRBV7-2 and TRBJ1-1; 8 nucleotides align to TRBD1. This CDR3 is built from 15 residues. The V and J ends lost 5 bases and 2 bases, in that order; junction bases with no gene match: 7. Germline V gene lookup returns CDR1 SGHTA and CDR2 FQGNSA. DNA for the CDR3: TGTGCCAGCAGCCCGGGGACAGGTGTTAACACTGAAGCTTTCTTT. Translated: CASSPGTGVNTEAFF.

This clonotype was seen only a few times. The CDR3 DNA reads as TGTGCCAGCAGTTGGGCCGGGTCGACCTATGGCTACACCTTC. Translation: CASSWAGSTYGYTF. The chain links TRBV27 to TRBJ1-2; D call uncertain. Germline V CDR1 and CDR2: MNHEY, SMNVEV (reference sequence). CDR3 length: 14 amino acids. The V end was cut by 4 bases, the J end by 4 bases, with 13 bases between.

This clonotype has a handful of counts. J is TRBJ1-1 and V is TRBV10-3; D not certain. From germline, CDR1 is ENHRY and CDR2 SYGVKD. V lost 2 bases and J 0 bases, leaving 13 bases between the germline ends. CDR3 length: 16 amino acids. CDR3 nucleotide sequence: TGTGCCATCAGTGAGGCCACGGACGCACTGAACACTGAAGCTTTCTTT. This encodes CAISEATDALNTEAFF.

The chain combines TRBV12-5 with TRBJ1-1; D is ambiguous. The CDR3 spans 15 residues. CDR1 is LGHNT, CDR2 FRNRAP, per germline. The V gene lost 7 bases and the J gene lost 1 base, with 16 bases spanning the gap. The CDR3 sequence: CASEWAPARNTEAFF. The CDR3 DNA reads TGTGCTAGTGAATGGGCCCCAGCTCGGAACACTGAAGCTTTCTTT.

CDR3 DNA: TGCAGTGCGATTCACACTAGCGGGGGAATCTACAATGAGCAGTTCTTC. Its protein product is CSAIHTSGGIYNEQFF. The chain recombines TRBV20-1 with TRBJ2-1, with TRBD2 identical over 11 bases. Unmatched junction bases numbered 10, after V lost 6 bases and J lost 3 bases. CDR1 DFQATT and CDR2 SNEGSKA come from the germline V gene (reference sequence). This CDR3 contains 16 residues.

This clonotype was picked up a small number of times. The chain links TRBV28 to TRBJ2-3; TRBD1 matches 7 bases. Trimming at V came to 4 bases and at J to 1 base, leaving 5 bases not matched to a gene. CDR1 and CDR2 (germline): MDHEN, SYDVKM. The CDR3 is 15 amino acids. The CDR3 sequence is CASSSLQGGTDTQYF. The CDR3 nucleotides are TGTGCCAGCAGTTCCCTTCAGGGGGGCACAGATACGCAGTATTTT.

This clonotype has at least ten counts. The chain has TRBV20-1 and TRBJ1-2; TRBD1 matches at 8 bases. Germline trimming cut 5 bases from V and 3 bases from J; bases unmatched to any gene: 2. Germline lookup yields CDR1 DFQATT and CDR2 SNEGSKA (reference sequence). The CDR3 is made up of 12 amino acids. Here the CDR3 DNA reads TGCAGTGCTGAGGACAGGGACTATGGCTACACCTTC. Protein product: CSAEDRDYGYTF.

This rearrangement joins TRBV15 to TRBJ2-1, with TRBD1 as a possible D gene (5 bases). V was clipped by 0 bases and J by 4 bases, with 10 bases between them. Germline CDR1 is LNHNV and CDR2 is YYDKDF (reference sequence). The CDR3 spans 15 residues. The CDR3 bases are TGTGCCACCAGCAGAGACAGGACACCTTACAATGAGCAGTTCTTC. Amino acid sequence: CATSRDRTPYNEQFF.